The clone carrying this TCR beta chain occurred once. The data were taken from a study of T cell changes during pregnancy in multiple sclerosis. This CDR3 comprises 15 residues. V gave up 1 base and J gave up 10 bases, with 19 bases separating them. Germline values: CDR1 LGHNA, CDR2 YNFKEQ. Using immunoSEQ multiplex PCR, the repertoire was profiled, and TCRdb retains in-frame clones only, with some absent. The sample contains around 58,000 clones, 91% of which appear only once. The gene calls are TRBV4-2 and TRBJ1-1, with D uncertain. The sample consisted of CD4+ T cells from peripheral blood mononuclear cells, taken after pregnancy. The sequence came from a female donor in good health, enrolled as a control in a pregnancy study. The CDR3 is CASSQVLRRVAGAFF. In nucleotides, the CDR3 is TGTGCCAGCAGCCAAGTTCTCCGCCGAGTTGCCGGAGCTTTCTTT.